One sample yielded the 20 T cell receptor beta chains listed below, sequenced in a study of cytomegalovirus exposure and HLA in healthy donors. This PCR relied on a set of 60 Vbeta primers and 13 Jbeta primers. The protocol was immunoSEQ multiplex PCR, while the TCRdb copy is restricted to in-frame clones and leaves out a portion. This table holds 150,000 to 200,000 clones, 76% found once. Sequencing was done on a sample of PBMCs. The receptor set was obtained from a man between 18 and 29 years old in good health and CMV-seronegative.

This clone occurred a few times. The rearrangement links TRBV7-9 to TRBJ2-1, with 11 nucleotides matching TRBD2. Germline V lookup: CDR1 SEHNR, CDR2 FQNEAQ (reference sequence). The CDR3 has 19 residues. V lost 5 bases, J lost 0 bases, and 12 bases stayed unmatched. In nucleotides, the CDR3 is TGTGCCAGCAGCCAGCGGACTAGCGGGTTTTGGGACTCCTACAATGAGCAGTTCTTC. Translation gives CASSQRTSGFWDSYNEQFF.

V gene TRBV5-6 combines with J gene TRBJ1-5; 8 bases align to TRBD1. Germline CDR1 SGHDT, CDR2 YYEEEE. The junction had 11 bases not matched to a gene; V was cut back by 3 bases and J by 3 bases. The CDR3 extends over 17 amino acids. The CDR3 nucleotides read TGTGCCAGCAGCTCCCGGACAGGGATTAAGGTCAATCAGCCCCAGCATTTT. Its protein is CASSSRTGIKVNQPQHF. Full variable domain (remainder filled in from reference TRBV5-6 and TRBJ1-5): DAGVTQSPTHLIKTRGQQVTLRCSPKSGHDTVSWYQQALGQGPQFIFQYYEEEERQRGNFPDRFSGHQFPNYSSELNVNALLLGDSALYLCASSSRTGIKVNQPQHFGDGTRLSIL.

This sequence joins TRBV6-1 and TRBJ2-7; 11 bases fit TRBD1. The trim removed 4 bases at V and 2 bases at J, leaving 1 base unmatched. The CDR3 loop spans 14 amino acids. Germline loops: CDR1 MNHNS, CDR2 SASEGT. The CDR3 nucleotides are TGTGCCAGCAGTGGGACAGGGGGCGCCTACGAGCAGTACTTC. Protein: CASSGTGGAYEQYF.

The chain joins TRBV9 to TRBJ2-3; the match to TRBD2 covers 8 bases. The CDR3 covers 14 residues. Germline V gene data show CDR1 as SGDLS and CDR2 as YYNGEE. Germline trimming cut 7 bases from V and 8 bases from J; bases unmatched to any gene: 12. The DNA for the CDR3 is TGTGCCAGCGCGGGGGGAGACCAGCCCCTTACGCAGTATTTT. It yields the protein CASAGGDQPLTQYF.

CDR3 in DNA: TGTGCCAGCAGCCTGAGCATTGGCACAGATACGCAGTATTTT. It translates to CASSLSIGTDTQYF. V usage is TRBV9 and J usage is TRBJ2-3, with D uncertain. Germline V gene sequence: CDR1 SGDLS, CDR2 YYNGEE. The CDR3 loop spans 14 amino acids. Trimming stripped 4 bases from V and 1 base from J, with 10 bases between. Variable domain in full (rest from reference TRBV9 and TRBJ2-3): DSGVTQTPKHLITATGQRVTLRCSPRSGDLSVYWYQQSLDQGLQFLIQYYNGEERAKGNILERFSAQQFPDLHSELNLSSLELGDSALYFCASSLSIGTDTQYFGPGTRLTVL.

The chain joins TRBV27 to TRBJ2-3, with D unclear. Looked up from germline, CDR1 is MNHEY and CDR2 is SMNVEV (reference sequence). This CDR3 contains 17 residues. Trimming cost V 5 bases and J 2 bases, with 20 bases left between them. The CDR3 DNA sequence: TGTGCCAGCAGTGCCCAGGTTGGGCGCCCATACACAGATACGCAGTATTTT. This sequence encodes CASSAQVGRPYTDTQYF.

This sequence joins TRBV19 and TRBJ2-7; D unresolved. V lost 3 bases, J lost 7 bases, and 10 bases lay in between. This CDR3 has 12 amino acids. The germline V gene encodes CDR1 LNHDA and CDR2 SQIVND (reference sequence). CDR3 bases: TGTGCCAGTAGTATTTGGATGGAGGAGCAGTACTTC. This gives the protein CASSIWMEEQYF. Variable domain in full (rest from reference TRBV19 and TRBJ2-7): DGGITQSPKYLFRKEGQNVTLSCEQNLNHDAMYWYRQDPGQGLRLIYYSQIVNDFQKGDIAEGYSVSREKKESFPLTVTSAQKNPTAFYLCASSIWMEEQYFGPGTRLTVT.

The gene calls are TRBV19 and TRBJ1-6; 8 bases agree with TRBD1. The CDR3 extends over 14 amino acids. CDR1 and CDR2 (germline): LNHDA, SQIVND (reference sequence). J gave up 10 bases and V 5 bases, and 7 bases lay outside the gene matches. CDR3 amino acids: CASSATGGGSPLHF. CDR3 nucleotides: TGTGCCAGTAGTGCCACAGGGGGAGGATCACCCCTCCACTTT. The whole variable domain, remainder taken from reference TRBV19 and TRBJ1-6, is DGGITQSPKYLFRKEGQNVTLSCEQNLNHDAMYWYRQDPGQGLRLIYYSQIVNDFQKGDIAEGYSVSREKKESFPLTVTSAQKNPTAFYLCASSATGGGSPLHFGNGTRLTVT.

This chain uses TRBV18 with TRBJ1-1, with D uncertain. Trimming took off 3 bases at V and 6 bases at J, with 14 bases between the two ends. This CDR3 is 14 amino acids long. The germline V gene has CDR1 KGHSH and CDR2 LQKENI. As DNA, the CDR3 is TGTGCCAGCTCACCCATGACTCCCCCAGCTGAAGCTTTCTTT. Encoded protein: CASSPMTPPAEAFF.

V and J are TRBV9 and TRBJ2-7, with D possibly matching TRBD2 (5 bases). The CDR3 runs to 14 residues. Trimming cost V 3 bases and J 3 bases, with 13 bases left between them. Germline V gene lookup returns CDR1 SGDLS and CDR2 YYNGEE. The CDR3 DNA reads TGTGCCAGCAGCGCCACCCCGGAGGACTACGAGCAGTACTTC. This sequence encodes CASSATPEDYEQYF.

V and J are TRBV6-6 and TRBJ2-3, with 10 bases identical to TRBD2. Germline CDR1 is MNHNY and CDR2 is SVGAGI (reference sequence). The CDR3 is 15 amino acids. Trimming took 6 bases from V and 4 from J; bases not matched to a gene: 7. The CDR3 loop is CASSPSGGAADTQYF. The CDR3 DNA reads as TGTGCCAGCAGCCCAAGCGGGGGGGCGGCAGATACGCAGTATTTT.

The chain is built from TRBV28 and TRBJ1-1, with D tentatively TRBD1 (5 bases). Per the germline V gene, CDR1 is MDHEN and CDR2 is SYDVKM. V was cut by 2 bases and J by 3 bases, with 13 bases left in between. CDR3 length: 15 residues. This CDR3 reads CASSLPQGGDTEAFF. The CDR3 DNA is TGTGCCAGCAGTTTACCCCAGGGAGGGGACACTGAAGCTTTCTTT.

CDR3 region: CASGGTSENIQYF. The CDR3 DNA sequence: TGTGCCAGCGGCGGGACTAGCGAAAACATTCAGTACTTC. The chain recombines TRBV2 with TRBJ2-4; 10 bases are a match to TRBD2. Germline CDR1 reads SNHLY; CDR2 reads FYNNEI. After removal of 8 bases from V and 5 bases from J, the junction contained 3 bases not matched to a gene. The CDR3 covers 13 residues.

The chain recombines TRBV6-5 with TRBJ2-3; 8 bases align to TRBD2. The CDR3 length is 15 residues. V lost 5 bases and J lost 3; bases outside the gene matches: 7. Germline CDR1 MNHEY, CDR2 SVGAGI. CDR3 coding DNA: TGTGCCAGCAGTCTGGGACTAGGGGGGACAGATACGCAGTATTTT. It specifies CASSLGLGGTDTQYF.

The CDR3 DNA sequence: TGTGCCTGGGGTGGAGCTACGTGGGAGACCCAGTACTTC. Its protein product is CAWGGATWETQYF. The chain joins TRBV30 to TRBJ2-5; D uncertain. Per germline, CDR1 GTSNPN and CDR2 SVGIG (reference sequence). CDR3 length equals 13 residues. The V gene lost 5 bases and the J gene lost 5 bases, with 15 bases spanning the gap.

The chain has TRBV4-1 and TRBJ1-1; 8 bases match TRBD1. The J segment lost 5 bases and the V segment lost 8 bases, leaving 16 bases of the junction unmatched. Germline V gene sequence: CDR1 MGHRA, CDR2 YSYEKL. CDR3 length: 16 amino acids. The CDR3 region is CASAASTGVANTEAFF. As DNA, the CDR3 is TGCGCCAGCGCCGCCTCGACAGGGGTAGCCAATACTGAAGCTTTCTTT.

This clone was seen only once. This chain links TRBV5-6 with TRBJ1-2, with D possibly matching TRBD1 (6 bases). The CDR3 extends over 13 amino acids. Germline V gene data show CDR1 as SGHDT and CDR2 as YYEEEE. Trimming removed 2 bases at V and 8 bases at J, with 13 bases between. In DNA form, the CDR3 reads TGTGCCAGCAGCTTTACAGGGTCGAGCGGCTACACCTTC. Protein product: CASSFTGSSGYTF.

V is TRBV28 and J is TRBJ2-7; D is uncertain. In germline, CDR1 is MDHEN, CDR2 SYDVKM. Between the trimmed V and J ends, which lost 3 bases and 4 bases, there was a span of 7 bases. The CDR3 has 12 amino acids. The CDR3 sequence is CASSFSEYEQYF. The CDR3 nucleotides read TGTGCCAGCAGTTTCTCAGAATACGAGCAGTACTTC. The full variable domain, with the rest looked up from reference TRBV28 and TRBJ2-7, is DVKVTQSSRYLVKRTGEKVFLECVQDMDHENMFWYRQDPGLGLRLIYFSYDVKMKEKGDIPEGYSVSREKKERFSLILESASTNQTSMYLCASSFSEYEQYFGPGTRLTVT.

This clone has a single count. This chain joins TRBV6-5 and TRBJ1-2, with 7 positions matching TRBD1. V lost 6 bases and J lost 4; bases outside the gene matches: 5. The germline gives CDR1 MNHEY, CDR2 SVGAGI. CDR3 length: 13 amino acids. The CDR3 DNA sequence: TGTGCCAGCAGCCACAGACAGGGCTATGGCTACACCTTC. This translates into CASSHRQGYGYTF.

V gene TRBV5-1 combines with J gene TRBJ1-1; TRBD1 might be the D (6 bases). This CDR3 is 14 amino acids long. V lost 1 base and J 1 base, leaving 8 bases between the germline ends. Per the germline V gene, CDR1 is SGHRS and CDR2 is YFSETQ. This chain's CDR3 is CASSLRGANTEAFF. The CDR3 DNA reads TGCGCCAGCAGCTTGCGGGGGGCGAACACTGAAGCTTTCTTT.